This T cell receptor (beta chain) is drawn from a study of CD8+CD57+ T cells in acquired aplastic anemia. Study summary: Healthy donor sequencing depth: 9 million to 10.8 million CD4+, roughly 11 million CD8+ reads.

A note on this clonotype: The target antigen is unknown.

Points from the study as a whole: In CD8+ cells, Simpson's diversity showed no significant difference between patients and controls.

Profiling of TCR beta VDJ combinations and CDR3 sequences used genomic DNA as template. TCRdb reanalysed the reads using MiXCR and keeps one entry per CDR3 protein. The sample comprises about 400,000 distinct CDR3 sequences, about two thirds of which are singletons, and 4% rests with the top ten. CDR1 SGHRS and CDR2 YFSETQ come from the germline V gene. Trimming removed 9 bases from V and 7 bases from J, with 26 bases in between. The CDR3 is 15 amino acids. This chain links TRBV5-1 with TRBJ2-7; TRBD2 might be the D (6 bases). The sequence was obtained from a human donor in good health, serving as a control. The sequencing input was sorted CD4+, CD8+, or CD8+CD57+ T cells (not recorded which) from PBMCs. The CDR3 coding sequence is TGCGCCACCCGTTTCGACGGGAGCACAGAGGTAGAGCAGTACTTC. Its translation: CATRFDGSTEVEQYF.